These 15 T cell receptor beta chains came from one sample sequenced in a study of T-cell reconstitution after alpha-beta-depleted transplantation in children. Unique molecular identifiers were incorporated into the prepared TCRbeta library. TCRdb re-analysed the PCR reads in MiXCR, keeping a single row per CDR3 protein. The data contain 95,000 to 120,000 distinct CDR3 sequences, approximately 6.6% of them seen just once; the ten biggest clones take up approximately 25%. This specimen was PBMCs, mostly from graft donor cells, taken 360 days after TCRalphabeta/CD19-depleted stem cell transplant. These receptors came from a male patient under 10 years old who had a stem cell transplant for acute lymphoblastic leukemia, so the T cells may come from the graft donor.

The sample holds a few counts of this clonotype. The rearrangement uses TRBV20-1 and TRBJ2-1; 11 bases fit TRBD2. Germline V lookup: CDR1 DFQATT, CDR2 SNEGSKA (reference sequence). V lost 3 bases to trimming and J lost 4 bases; unmatched junction nucleotides: 5. The CDR3 runs 15 residues. The CDR3 DNA reads as TGCAGTGCTAGTGGGACTAGCGGACCTTACAATGAGCAGTTCTTC. Its protein product is CSASGTSGPYNEQFF.

This clonotype occurred a few times. The chain couples TRBV6-5 to TRBJ1-2, with D unclear. CDR3 length equals 15 residues. The germline V gene encodes CDR1 MNHEY and CDR2 SVGAGI. Trimming shortened V by 0 bases and J by 3 bases, and 11 bases separated the two germline ends. CDR3 amino acids: CASSYSGSHHYGYTF. CDR3 in DNA: TGTGCCAGCAGTTACTCGGGGAGTCATCACTATGGCTACACCTTC.

This clonotype was detected ten times or more. This rearrangement joins TRBV11-2 to TRBJ1-4; D gene uncertain. Trimming took 3 bases from V and 12 from J, leaving 11 bases between them. The germline V gene encodes CDR1 SGHAT and CDR2 FQNNGV. The CDR3 is 12 residues long. The CDR3 nucleotides are TGTGCCAGCAGCTTTGACATCGGAGAACTGTTTTTT. The encoded protein is CASSFDIGELFF.

This clonotype was seen ten or more times. The chain uses TRBV9 and TRBJ2-2; 8 bases are shared with TRBD2. In germline, CDR1 is SGDLS, CDR2 YYNGEE. The J segment lost 1 base and the V segment lost 4 bases, leaving 3 bases of the junction unmatched. This CDR3 is built from 15 residues. This chain's CDR3 is CASSPSGRNTGELFF. The DNA for the CDR3 is TGTGCCAGCAGCCCTAGCGGGCGGAACACCGGGGAGCTGTTTTTT.

This clonotype was detected a few times. This chain connects TRBV5-1 to TRBJ1-6; D call uncertain. Germline V gene sequence: CDR1 SGHRS, CDR2 YFSETQ. Trimming removed 4 bases at V and 9 bases at J, with 11 bases between. The CDR3 is 13 residues long. The CDR3 protein is CASSRREASPLHF. The DNA for the CDR3 is TGCGCCAGCAGCCGCAGAGAGGCTTCACCCCTCCACTTT.

This clonotype has just a few counts. The chain joins TRBV4-3 to TRBJ2-3; no definite D call. The CDR3 is 13 amino acids. Germline V CDR1 and CDR2: LGHNA, YSLEER. V was shortened by 3 bases and J by 3 bases, with 7 bases between the two germline ends. The CDR3 region has the DNA TGCGCCAGCAGCCATGCTACGACAGATACGCAGTATTTT. Translation: CASSHATTDTQYF.

The rearrangement joins TRBV4-3 to TRBJ2-5; D unresolved. Germline loops: CDR1 LGHNA, CDR2 YSLEER. There are 13 residues in the CDR3. V was pared by 0 bases and J by 5 bases, with 7 bases between. The DNA of the CDR3 is TGCGCCAGCAGCCAAGATATAAGGGAGACCCAGTACTTC. This encodes CASSQDIRETQYF.

This clonotype was detected a few times. J is TRBJ1-3 and V is TRBV6-5; D is perhaps TRBD1 (5 bases). Germline V gives CDR1 MNHEY, CDR2 SVGAGI. The CDR3 runs 13 residues. Trimming removed 4 bases at V and 2 bases at J, with 6 bases between. The CDR3 DNA reads as TGTGCCAGCAGTTCGGGGGCTGGAAACACCATATATTTT. Protein product: CASSSGAGNTIYF.

The rearrangement uses TRBV4-1 and TRBJ2-5; 7 bases align to TRBD1. This CDR3 comprises 15 residues. Germline CDR1 reads MGHRA; CDR2 reads YSYEKL. Trimming took 4 bases from V and 1 from J; bases not matched to a gene: 6. The CDR3 loop is CASSPPTGPQETQYF. The DNA of the CDR3 is TGCGCCAGCAGCCCACCGACAGGGCCCCAAGAGACCCAGTACTTC.

The table lists this clonotype with many counts. The chain recombines TRBV20-1 with TRBJ1-1, with D possibly TRBD1 on 5 matching bases. CDR3 length: 13 amino acids. Trimming stripped 3 bases from V and 4 bases from J, with 12 bases between. CDR1 and CDR2 (germline): DFQATT, SNEGSKA (reference sequence). The CDR3 loop is CSARAGSGTEAFF. Here the CDR3 DNA reads TGCAGTGCTAGGGCAGGGAGTGGCACTGAAGCTTTCTTT.

This clonotype was detected many times. The rearrangement uses TRBV2 and TRBJ2-1, with D unclear. V was clipped by 5 bases and J by 7 bases, with 9 bases between them. Germline CDR1 reads SNHLY; CDR2 reads FYNNEI. The CDR3 sequence is 12 residues long. In DNA, the CDR3 is TGTGCCAGCAGTCCGACCTGGAATGAGCAGTTCTTC. Residues: CASSPTWNEQFF.

In this sample, this clonotype turned up many times. V and J are TRBV12-5 and TRBJ2-3; D possibly corresponds to TRBD2 (5 bases). There are 14 residues in the CDR3. The V end was cut by 6 bases, the J end by 4 bases, with 14 bases between. Germline V gene data show CDR1 as LGHNT and CDR2 as FRNRAP. CDR3 DNA: TGTGCTAGTGGCCCAGGCCTCGGGGCAGATACGCAGTATTTT. Translation: CASGPGLGADTQYF.

This clonotype was counted a few times. The V gene is TRBV20-1, the J gene TRBJ2-7, with D unclear. The V end lost 0 bases, the J end lost 4 bases, and 13 bases lay between the germline ends. The CDR3 length is 14 residues. CDR1 is DFQATT, CDR2 SNEGSKA, per germline (reference sequence). The CDR3 loop reads CSARDPWTLYEQYF. CDR3 coding DNA: TGCAGTGCTAGAGATCCGTGGACCTTGTACGAGCAGTACTTC.

The rearrangement joins TRBV9 to TRBJ2-5; 7 bases line up with TRBD1. Germline assignment: CDR1 SGDLS and CDR2 YYNGEE. V shed 4 bases, J shed 5 bases, and the junction held 11 bases outside the gene matches. The CDR3 runs 15 residues. In nucleotides, the CDR3 is TGTGCCAGCAGCCCTGGGGACAGTGTGCGGGAGACCCAGTACTTC. Translated: CASSPGDSVRETQYF.

The chain uses TRBV7-2 and TRBJ2-7, with a weak D call TRBD1 (6 bases). Trimming pared 7 bases from V and 5 bases from J, leaving 12 bases between. The CDR3 is 12 amino acids. Germline V gene data show CDR1 as SGHTA and CDR2 as FQGNSA. CDR3 protein: CASTQKGDEQYF. The CDR3 bases are TGTGCCAGCACTCAAAAGGGGGACGAGCAGTACTTC.